The 10 T cell receptor beta chains below were found in one sample sequenced in a study of OX40 agonist ivuxolimab in advanced cancers. Measured with immunoSEQ multiplex PCR; TCRdb has only the in-frame clones, and not every one. This sample has 55,000 to 75,000 clones, with around 84% found just once. The source material was CD4+ or CD8+ T cells sorted from blood, sampled in a trial of the OX40 agonist ivuxolimab. These receptors all come from an adult with an advanced solid tumor such as melanoma, head and neck, liver or kidney cancer.

This clone has just one count. CDR3 residues: CASSYTKGGSGDTQYF. In DNA form, the CDR3 reads TGTGCCAGCAGCTACACTAAGGGAGGGTCTGGGGATACGCAGTATTTT. The genes are TRBV7-2 and TRBJ2-3; TRBD2 matches 7 bases. This CDR3 is 16 amino acids long. With 4 bases clipped from V and 6 bases from J, the junction kept 13 bases outside the gene matches. Germline CDR1 and CDR2: SGHTA and FQGNSA.

The genes are TRBV14 and TRBJ1-2, with TRBD1 as a possible D gene (5 bases). V lost 2 bases and J 4 bases, leaving 17 bases between the germline ends. The germline V gene encodes CDR1 SGHDN and CDR2 FVKESK. This CDR3 is 16 amino acids long. CDR3 amino acids: CASSQRSGNLGYGYTF. The CDR3 DNA reads TGTGCCAGCAGCCAAAGGTCAGGGAACCTTGGCTATGGCTACACCTTC. Together with reference TRBV14 and TRBJ1-2, the CDR3 gives the full variable domain: EAGVTQFPSHSVIEKGQTVTLRCDPISGHDNLYWYRRVMGKEIKFLLHFVKESKQDESGMPNNRFLAERTGGTYSTLKVQPAELEDSGVYFCASSQRSGNLGYGYTFGSGTRLTVV.

The V gene is TRBV11-3, the J gene TRBJ2-1; no firm D call. CDR1 SGHNT and CDR2 YENEEA come from the germline V gene. Trimming took off 0 bases at V and 0 bases at J, with 12 bases between the two ends. This CDR3 has 17 residues. The CDR3 DNA is TGTGCCAGCAGCTTAGATCAGGCTAGGAGCTCCTACAATGAGCAGTTCTTC. Translated, it gives CASSLDQARSSYNEQFF.

The chain combines TRBV5-4 with TRBJ2-1, with 8 bases identical to TRBD1. Germline V lookup: CDR1 SGHNT, CDR2 YYREEE (reference sequence). J was trimmed by 0 bases and V by 3 bases; bases with no gene match: 8. CDR3 length: 17 residues. CDR3 in amino acids: CASSSQGARASYNEQFF. CDR3 in DNA: TGTGCCAGCAGCTCGCAGGGGGCTAGGGCCTCCTACAATGAGCAGTTCTTC.

The J gene is TRBJ2-7, the V gene TRBV7-2, with D perhaps TRBD1 or TRBD2 (5 bases each). The length of the CDR3 is 15 residues. V was clipped by 5 bases and J by 3 bases, with 17 bases between them. Germline values: CDR1 SGHTA, CDR2 FQGNSA. CDR3 amino acids: CASSVLPGRIYEQYF. The CDR3 coding sequence is TGTGCCAGCAGCGTCCTACCGGGACGGATCTACGAGCAGTACTTC.

J is TRBJ2-7 and V is TRBV5-4; TRBD1 is a possible D gene (5 bases). This CDR3 spans 14 amino acids. Per the germline V gene, CDR1 is SGHNT and CDR2 is YYREEE (reference sequence). The V end was cut by 4 bases, the J end by 6 bases, with 17 bases between. In nucleotides, the CDR3 is TGTGCCAGCAGCGAGGTCTTTCCCCAGGGCGAGCAGTACTTC. This translates into CASSEVFPQGEQYF.

The chain has TRBV4-1 and TRBJ2-5, with TRBD2 matching 9 bases. V trimming: 1 base; J trimming: 1 base; junction bases outside the gene matches: 7. This CDR3 contains 17 residues. CDR1 is MGHRA, CDR2 YSYEKL, per germline. CDR3 DNA: TGCGCCAGCAGCCAAGGCGTGACTAGCGGTACCCAAGAGACCCAGTACTTC. This sequence encodes CASSQGVTSGTQETQYF.

This chain connects TRBV4-2 to TRBJ2-7; the D gene is possibly TRBD1 (6 bases). Per the germline V gene, CDR1 is LGHNA and CDR2 is YNFKEQ. V was shortened by 1 base and J by 3 bases, with 10 bases between the two germline ends. This CDR3 region has 14 residues. CDR3 nucleotides: TGTGCCAGCAGCCAAGGGTCGGACAGCTACGAGCAGTACTTC. This encodes CASSQGSDSYEQYF.

V is TRBV4-3 and J is TRBJ1-6; D might be TRBD1 (5 bases). Germline values: CDR1 LGHNA, CDR2 YSLEER. The CDR3 runs to 15 residues. Trimming took 0 bases from V and 5 from J, leaving 8 bases between them. As DNA, the CDR3 is TGCGCCAGCAGCCAAGAAGACAGAAATAATTCACCCCTCCACTTT. This sequence encodes CASSQEDRNNSPLHF.

The chain links TRBV7-8 to TRBJ2-1; TRBD2 is a possible D gene (6 bases). This CDR3 contains 19 residues. Trimming removed 2 bases at V and 0 bases at J, with 20 bases between. The V gene's germline CDR1 is SGHVS and CDR2 FQNEAQ. Written as DNA, the CDR3 is TGTGCCAGCAGCTTAATCTTTACAGCGGGCGAACTCTCCTACAATGAGCAGTTCTTC. It encodes CASSLIFTAGELSYNEQFF.